This passage covers 23 T cell receptor beta chains from one sample sequenced in a study of human T cells and chemical hapten exposure. MiXCR, applied by TCRdb to the RACE reads, yields one record per CDR3 protein. The sample shows some 350,000 distinct CDR3 sequences, 6% to 7% of them seen only once. Time point defined: patch test 2, 6 weeks after DPC sensitization. This sample's treatment: therapeutic diphenylcyclopropenone sensitization with weekly scalp DPC. The sequencing used whole blood, collected in connection with sensitization to the hapten diphenylcyclopropenone (DPC). The receptors stem from a woman younger than 30 with alopecia areata. Some clones in this sample may be carry-over from other donors' samples.

On this clonotype: The conserved phenylalanine or tryptophan is not found at the CDR3 terminus, so this likely reflects a read error. The chain uses TRBV20-1 and TRBJ1-1; 7 nucleotides line up with TRBD1. The CDR3 covers 13 residues. Germline V lookup: CDR1 DFQATT, CDR2 SNEGSKA (reference sequence). V gave up 6 bases and J gave up 0 bases; unmatched junction bases: 4. In nucleotides, the CDR3 is TGCAGTGCCCGGGACAGCCTGAACACTGAAGCTTTCTCT. This codes for CSARDSLNTEAFS.

This clonotype was seen many times. The chain joins TRBV6-5 to TRBJ1-1; TRBD1 might be the D (5 bases). The CDR3 runs 14 residues. The V and J ends lost 7 bases and 3 bases respectively, with 15 bases between them. Germline CDR1 and CDR2: MNHEY and SVGAGI. CDR3 sequence reads: CASKRGGSDTEAFF. The CDR3 DNA is TGTGCCAGCAAGCGCGGGGGAAGCGACACTGAAGCTTTCTTT.

The chain uses TRBV5-5 and TRBJ2-7; 7 bases match TRBD1. CDR3 length equals 14 residues. V trimming: 0 bases; J trimming: 5 bases; junction bases outside the gene matches: 5. Per the germline V gene, CDR1 is SGHKS and CDR2 is YYEKEE (reference sequence). CDR3 nucleotides: TGTGCCAGCAGCTTGGGCCCAGGGGGAGACGAGCAGTACTTC. Protein: CASSLGPGGDEQYF.

In its sample, this clonotype was seen many times. The V and J genes are TRBV2 and TRBJ1-1; 8 positions agree with TRBD1. This CDR3 is built from 12 residues. The junction had 7 bases not matched to a gene; V was cut back by 8 bases and J by 8 bases. The V gene's germline CDR1 is SNHLY and CDR2 FYNNEI. In DNA form, the CDR3 reads TGTGCCAGCGACCAGGGGGCCCCCGAAGCTTTCTTT. Its protein is CASDQGAPEAFF.

The chain links TRBV5-1 to TRBJ1-2, with D tentatively TRBD1 (6 bases). The germline V gene encodes CDR1 SGHRS and CDR2 YFSETQ. The V end was cut by 0 bases, the J end by 7 bases, with 13 bases between. This CDR3 region has 14 residues. The CDR3 DNA reads TGCGCCAGCAGCTTGGCGACAGGCGGTGTTGGCTACACCTTC. It yields the protein CASSLATGGVGYTF.

The J gene is TRBJ2-7, the V gene TRBV4-2, with D uncertain. The CDR3 consists of 15 residues. CDR1 LGHNA and CDR2 YNFKEQ come from the germline V gene. The ends were cut back, 1 base at V and 0 bases at J, with 10 bases in the middle. The CDR3 bases are TGTGCCAGCAGCCAAGGTAACTGGCTCTCCTACGAGCAGTACTTC. Its protein product is CASSQGNWLSYEQYF.

The table lists this clonotype with many counts. The chain carries TRBV20-1 and TRBJ1-3; D call uncertain. The germline V gene has CDR1 DFQATT and CDR2 SNEGSKA (reference sequence). Trimming pared 0 bases from V and 4 bases from J, leaving 10 bases between. The CDR3 has 14 residues. The CDR3 is CSARDSPGGNTIYF. The CDR3 region has the DNA TGCAGTGCTAGAGATTCTCCCGGAGGAAACACCATATATTTT.

The V call is TRBV14, the J call TRBJ2-7, with a weak D call TRBD1 (6 bases). Germline values: CDR1 SGHDN, CDR2 FVKESK. Trimming took off 3 bases at V and 0 bases at J, with 12 bases between the two ends. This CDR3 comprises 15 residues. This CDR3 reads CASSHAAGVSYEQYF. The CDR3 nucleotides read TGTGCCAGCAGCCATGCAGCAGGGGTCTCCTACGAGCAGTACTTC. Filled out from reference TRBV14 and TRBJ2-7, the complete variable domain reads EAGVTQFPSHSVIEKGQTVTLRCDPISGHDNLYWYRRVMGKEIKFLLHFVKESKQDESGMPNNRFLAERTGGTYSTLKVQPAELEDSGVYFCASSHAAGVSYEQYFGPGTRLTVT.

On this clonotype itself: One junction end disagrees with the germline gene, perhaps due to a read error. The rearrangement joins TRBV4-1 to TRBJ2-4; 7 nucleotides line up with TRBD2. This CDR3 comprises 15 residues. In germline, CDR1 is MGHRA, CDR2 YSYEKL. CDR3 coding DNA: TGCCCCAGCAGCCTGGGAGGGTTAGCCAAAAACATTCAGTACTTC. The encoded protein is CPSSLGGLAKNIQYF.

The genes are TRBV7-2 and TRBJ2-3; 10 bases fit TRBD2. Germline CDR1 reads SGHTA; CDR2 reads FQGNSA. V lost 5 bases to trimming and J lost 1 base; unmatched junction nucleotides: 3. The CDR3 contains 15 residues. CDR3 in amino acids: CASSTGLAGTDTQYF. DNA of the CDR3: TGTGCCAGCAGCACTGGACTAGCGGGCACAGATACGCAGTATTTT.

The table lists this clonotype with a count of one. This sequence joins TRBV28 and TRBJ2-7; weak D call: TRBD2 (6 bases). V was cut by 11 bases and J by 7 bases, with 15 bases left in between. From germline, CDR1 is MDHEN and CDR2 SYDVKM. The CDR3 contains 11 residues. The DNA for the CDR3 is TGTGCCGTCAGGAGGGCTGGAGAGCAGTACTTC. It encodes CAVRRAGEQYF.

The chain carries TRBV4-3 and TRBJ2-1, with 7 bases that match TRBD2. CDR1 and CDR2 from the germline V gene are LGHNA and YSLEER. Trimming took 2 bases from V and 10 from J; bases not matched to a gene: 11. The CDR3 sequence is 15 residues long. CDR3 DNA: TGCGCCAGCAGCCAAAGGGATCTAGCGGTGGGGGAGCAGTTCTTC. Protein sequence: CASSQRDLAVGEQFF.

This chain connects TRBV7-8 to TRBJ2-1; 8 bases are shared with TRBD1. CDR1 and CDR2 from the germline V gene are SGHVS and FQNEAQ. The V segment lost 4 bases and the J segment 7 bases; nucleotides outside the gene matches: 12. CDR3 length: 16 amino acids. CDR3 nucleotides: TGTGCCAGCAGCTCTCGGCCCGGGACAGGAAGTAATGAGCAGTTCTTC. Its protein product is CASSSRPGTGSNEQFF.

This clonotype has just a few counts. The chain has TRBV7-9 and TRBJ1-5; a weak D match, TRBD1 (6 bases). V shed 0 bases and J shed 7 bases, with 19 bases lying between them. The CDR3 runs to 17 residues. Germline V gives CDR1 SEHNR, CDR2 FQNEAQ (reference sequence). This CDR3 is CASSLAGTPTQRQPQHF. DNA for the CDR3: TGTGCCAGCAGCTTAGCCGGGACACCGACGCAGCGGCAGCCCCAGCATTTT.

V and J are TRBV18 and TRBJ2-5, with D maybe TRBD2 (5 bases). Germline V gene lookup returns CDR1 KGHSH and CDR2 LQKENI. The V and J ends lost 5 bases and 0 bases respectively, with 16 bases between them. The CDR3 is made up of 16 amino acids. The CDR3 DNA sequence: TGTGCCAGCTCATTCACCACAGCGGCCGACCAAGAGACCCAGTACTTC. Amino acid sequence: CASSFTTAADQETQYF.

The chain joins TRBV12-3 or TRBV12-4 to TRBJ1-2, with D hard to call. Trimming cost V 3 bases and J 3 bases, with 14 bases left between them. CDR3 length: 15 residues. The CDR3: CASSFPREVDYGYTF. In nucleotides, the CDR3 is TGTGCCAGCAGTTTCCCGAGGGAGGTTGACTATGGCTACACCTTC.

Comment on this clonotype: A much larger clone differs by one base, so this may be a read error. CDR3 sequence reads: CASSLLAGNGQFF. Written as DNA, the CDR3 is TGTGCCAGCAGTTTATTGGCGGGGAATGGGCAGTTCTTC. This chain uses TRBV27 with TRBJ2-1; weak D call: TRBD2 (6 bases). CDR3 length: 13 residues. Germline lookup yields CDR1 MNHEY and CDR2 SMNVEV (reference sequence).

This clonotype was observed at least ten times. The chain recombines TRBV29-1 with TRBJ1-4; D possibly corresponds to TRBD1 (6 bases). V gave up 6 bases and J gave up 4 bases, with 15 bases separating them. This CDR3 has 14 residues. Germline loops: CDR1 SQVTM, CDR2 ANQGSEA. This chain's CDR3 is CSVASPDSNEKLFF. The CDR3 nucleotides are TGCAGCGTCGCCTCCCCGGACAGTAATGAAAAACTGTTTTTT.

This clonotype was seen ten or more times. This sequence joins TRBV11-2 and TRBJ1-1; D is undetermined. Trimming pared 6 bases from V and 0 bases from J, leaving 8 bases between. This CDR3 region has 13 residues. The germline gives CDR1 SGHAT, CDR2 FQNNGV. The CDR3 region has the DNA TGTGCCAGCAGAGATGAGATGAACACTGAAGCTTTCTTT. Protein sequence: CASRDEMNTEAFF.

V and J are TRBV5-1 and TRBJ2-7, with D perhaps TRBD1 or TRBD2 (5 bases each). The CDR3 sequence is 14 residues long. V was pared by 4 bases and J by 3 bases, with 14 bases between. Germline-derived CDR1 and CDR2 are SGHRS and YFSETQ. Here the CDR3 reads CASSPGPGGYEQYF. The CDR3 nucleotides are TGCGCCAGCAGCCCGGGACCCGGAGGCTACGAGCAGTACTTC.

The rearrangement links TRBV7-6 to TRBJ2-3, with TRBD2 matching over 13 bases. This CDR3 comprises 17 residues. Per germline, CDR1 SGHVS and CDR2 FNYEAQ. Losses at the gene ends were 1 base for V and 4 bases for J; bases not matched to a gene: 5. CDR3 amino acids: CASSLVTSGGAADTQYF. The CDR3 DNA is TGTGCCAGCAGCTTAGTAACTAGCGGGGGGGCAGCAGATACGCAGTATTTT.

In this sample, this clonotype turned up a few times. The chain recombines TRBV2 with TRBJ2-2, with no clear D. Trimming shortened V by 2 bases and J by 5 bases, and 9 bases separated the two germline ends. Germline V gene sequence: CDR1 SNHLY, CDR2 FYNNEI. This CDR3 region has 14 residues. DNA of the CDR3: TGTGCCAGCAGTGAAATCGATTTTACCGGGGAGCTGTTTTTT. Translated: CASSEIDFTGELFF. Combining the CDR3 with reference TRBV2 and TRBJ2-2 gives the whole variable domain EPEVTQTPSHQVTQMGQEVILRCVPISNHLYFYWYRQILGQKVEFLVSFYNNEISEKSEIFDDQFSVERPDGSNFTLKIRSTKLEDSAMYFCASSEIDFTGELFFGEGSRLTVL.

This chain joins TRBV7-2 and TRBJ2-3; a possible D gene is TRBD2 (6 bases). Germline V lookup: CDR1 SGHTA, CDR2 FQGNSA. The CDR3 has 15 amino acids. V dropped 5 bases and J dropped 1 base, with 13 bases sitting between them. CDR3 in amino acids: CASSLRTIGTDTQYF. In DNA, the CDR3 is TGTGCCAGCAGCCTGAGGACTATTGGCACAGATACGCAGTATTTT.